These 19 T cell receptor beta chains were sequenced from one sample in a study of T cell changes during pregnancy in multiple sclerosis. Here immunoSEQ multiplex PCR was the method, and the copy in TCRdb shows in-frame clones only, minus some. Here the sample spans around 110,000 clones, about 90% being singletons. Sequencing used peripheral blood, obtained before pregnancy. These receptors were obtained from a female donor with multiple sclerosis, enrolled in a pregnancy study.

The rearrangement uses TRBV21-1 and TRBJ2-7; the table's TRBD1 call for D was not verified on the DNA. TRBV21-1 represents a pseudogene. The CDR3 is made up of 17 amino acids. CDR3 residues: CASSKTGRDRVRCEQYF. The CDR3 nucleotides are TGTGCCAGCAGCAAAACTGGGCGAGACAGGGTTCGGTGCGAGCAGTACTTC.

V gene TRBV5-1 combines with J gene TRBJ2-2; 7 bases agree with TRBD2. Germline lookup yields CDR1 SGHRS and CDR2 YFSETQ. The CDR3 sequence is 15 residues long. V lost 4 bases and J lost 2; bases outside the gene matches: 5. DNA for the CDR3: TGCGCCAGCAGCAGCACTAGCGCAAACACCGGGGAGCTGTTTTTT. This codes for CASSSTSANTGELFF.

The rearrangement links TRBV28 to TRBJ1-5; 10 bases are a match to TRBD1. The CDR3 is 21 amino acids. CDR1 is MDHEN and CDR2 is SYDVKM in the germline V gene. V gave up 3 bases and J gave up 6 bases; unmatched junction bases: 23. CDR3 DNA sequence: TGTGCCAGCAGTTTGAGAATGGGACAGGGGAGAAAGGGGGGAATCTTTCAGCCCCAGCATTTT. Translating gives CASSLRMGQGRKGGIFQPQHF.

This clone was observed a single time. J is TRBJ1-2 and V is TRBV6-1, with 7 bases aligning to TRBD1. CDR1 MNHNS and CDR2 SASEGT come from the germline V gene. V lost 6 bases to trimming and J lost 4 bases; unmatched junction nucleotides: 8. This CDR3 spans 14 amino acids. CDR3 DNA: TGTGCCAGCAGGACAACAGGGGTCGGCTATGGCTACACCTTC. As protein: CASRTTGVGYGYTF.

The CDR3 bases are TGTGCCAGCAGCCCCGGAGCTAGCGGGAACACCGGGGAGCTGTTTTTT. As protein: CASSPGASGNTGELFF. The chain employs TRBV4-2 and TRBJ2-2; 7 bases are a match to TRBD2. Germline V CDR1 and CDR2: LGHNA, YNFKEQ. The CDR3 contains 16 residues. V lost 4 bases, J lost 1 base, and 6 bases stayed unmatched.

This chain joins TRBV14 and TRBJ2-1, with a possible D match to TRBD2 (7 bases). The length of the CDR3 is 18 residues. Trimming took off 1 base at V and 4 bases at J, with 20 bases between the two ends. Germline loops: CDR1 SGHDN, CDR2 FVKESK. In DNA, the CDR3 is TGTGCCAGCAGCCAAGCATCTCGCTTCGGGGGGCCTTACAATGAGCAGTTCTTC. It translates to CASSQASRFGGPYNEQFF.

The chain joins TRBV30 to TRBJ2-1; D remains ambiguous. The germline V gene encodes CDR1 GTSNPN and CDR2 SVGIG (reference sequence). The CDR3 sequence is 13 residues long. Trimming took 0 bases from V and 6 from J, leaving 9 bases between them. In nucleotides, the CDR3 is TGTGCCTGGAGTGTTGGTAGCCCCAATGAGCAGTTCTTC. Protein product: CAWSVGSPNEQFF.

The chain employs TRBV2 and TRBJ2-5, with a tentative D call TRBD2 (5 bases). The V gene's germline CDR1 is SNHLY and CDR2 FYNNEI. The CDR3 is 15 amino acids. V gave up 2 bases and J gave up 4 bases, with 14 bases separating them. The CDR3 nucleotides are TGTGCCAGCAGTGAACCCCGGGGATTGGTAGAGACCCAGTACTTC. Residues: CASSEPRGLVETQYF.

The gene calls are TRBV5-3 and TRBJ1-5; D gene unclear. TRBV5-3 is marked as an open reading frame, function uncertain. This CDR3 contains 19 residues. V lost 5 bases, J lost 2 bases, and 26 bases lay in between. The CDR3 region is CARSRIHHGKVLGNQPQHF. The CDR3 coding sequence is TGTGCCAGAAGTAGGATCCATCACGGGAAGGTGCTAGGCAATCAGCCCCAGCATTTT.

V gene TRBV19 combines with J gene TRBJ2-2; D perhaps matches TRBD2 (5 bases). The V gene lost 3 bases and the J gene lost 1 base, with 9 bases spanning the gap. This CDR3 region has 15 residues. In germline, CDR1 is LNHDA, CDR2 SQIVND (reference sequence). Here the CDR3 reads CASSMSSGNTGELFF. DNA for the CDR3: TGTGCCAGTAGTATGTCCAGCGGGAACACCGGGGAGCTGTTTTTT.

In its sample, this clone was seen a few times. The chain is built from TRBV6-4 and TRBJ2-1; TRBD2 agrees at 10 bases. V lost 5 bases and J lost 6; bases outside the gene matches: 4. The CDR3 contains 14 residues. Per the germline V gene, CDR1 is MRHNA and CDR2 is SNTAGT. This CDR3 reads CASSSGGASNEQFF. The CDR3 coding sequence is TGTGCCAGCAGTAGCGGGGGGGCCAGCAATGAGCAGTTCTTC.

The rearrangement links TRBV4-2 to TRBJ1-3, with 7 bases aligning to TRBD1. J lost 0 bases, V lost 0 bases, and 8 bases had no gene match. CDR1 LGHNA and CDR2 YNFKEQ come from the germline V gene. This CDR3 has 18 residues. CDR3 loop: CASSQDPSGGSSGNTIYF. CDR3 nucleotides: TGTGCCAGCAGCCAAGATCCCTCAGGGGGGAGCTCTGGAAACACCATATATTTT.

The chain is built from TRBV4-2 and TRBJ2-1; D remains ambiguous. In germline, CDR1 is LGHNA, CDR2 YNFKEQ. Trimming removed 1 base at V and 0 bases at J, with 13 bases between. CDR3 length: 17 residues. In DNA, the CDR3 is TGTGCCAGCAGCCAAGGCCTAACGGAGAACTCCTACAATGAGCAGTTCTTC. Translation: CASSQGLTENSYNEQFF.

The V call is TRBV4-1, the J call TRBJ2-5, with 7 bases fitting TRBD2. The CDR3 runs 17 residues. In germline, CDR1 is MGHRA, CDR2 YSYEKL. With V trimmed by 0 bases and J by 1 base, 8 bases remained unmatched. Here the CDR3 DNA reads TGCGCCAGCAGCCAAGACCGAAGCGCGGGGGTCCAAGAGACCCAGTACTTC. Translation gives CASSQDRSAGVQETQYF.

This clone was seen only once. V and J are TRBV5-1 and TRBJ1-1; no firm D call. CDR1 is SGHRS and CDR2 is YFSETQ in the germline V gene. The V end lost 1 base, the J end lost 3 bases, and 13 bases lay between the germline ends. The CDR3 spans 15 residues. The CDR3 DNA reads as TGCGCCAGCAGCTTGTTGGGAGGGTTGGACACTGAAGCTTTCTTT. This codes for CASSLLGGLDTEAFF.

The CDR3 DNA reads as TGTGCCAGCAGTTCCTCGACAGGGGTGAAGCCCCAGCATTTT. This codes for CASSSSTGVKPQHF. The V gene is TRBV6-6, the J gene TRBJ1-5; 8 nucleotides match TRBD1. From germline, CDR1 is MNHNY and CDR2 SVGAGI (reference sequence). Trimming cost V 4 bases and J 8 bases; bases outside gene matches: 7. The CDR3 extends over 14 amino acids.

The V gene is TRBV29-1, the J gene TRBJ1-1; TRBD1 is a possible D gene (6 bases). The germline V gene encodes CDR1 SQVTM and CDR2 ANQGSEA. The CDR3 runs to 13 residues. The ends were cut back, 5 bases at V and 0 bases at J, with 10 bases in the middle. The CDR3 sequence: CSVTGTLNTEAFF. CDR3 sequence (DNA): TGCAGCGTTACAGGGACGCTGAACACTGAAGCTTTCTTT.

The V gene is TRBV6-1, the J gene TRBJ2-7, with 7 nucleotides matching TRBD2. Germline CDR1 is MNHNS and CDR2 is SASEGT. V lost 2 bases and J lost 0; bases outside the gene matches: 4. The CDR3 spans 15 residues. The CDR3 loop is CASSEKGGSSYEQYF. Here the CDR3 DNA reads TGTGCCAGCAGTGAAAAGGGCGGGAGCTCCTACGAGCAGTACTTC.

The chain employs TRBV15 and TRBJ1-2, with 9 bases matching TRBD1. This CDR3 has 16 residues. The V segment lost 1 base and the J segment 0 bases; nucleotides outside the gene matches: 3. Germline loops: CDR1 LNHNV, CDR2 YYDKDF (reference sequence). The CDR3, as DNA: TGTGCCACCAGCAGAGGGGACAGGGAATCTAACTATGGCTACACCTTC. It encodes CATSRGDRESNYGYTF. Full variable domain (remainder filled in from reference TRBV15 and TRBJ1-2): DAMVIQNPRYQVTQFGKPVTLSCSQTLNHNVMYWYQQKSSQAPKLLFHYYDKDFNNEADTPDNFQSRRPNTSFCFLDIRSPGLGDTAMYLCATSRGDRESNYGYTFGSGTRLTVV.